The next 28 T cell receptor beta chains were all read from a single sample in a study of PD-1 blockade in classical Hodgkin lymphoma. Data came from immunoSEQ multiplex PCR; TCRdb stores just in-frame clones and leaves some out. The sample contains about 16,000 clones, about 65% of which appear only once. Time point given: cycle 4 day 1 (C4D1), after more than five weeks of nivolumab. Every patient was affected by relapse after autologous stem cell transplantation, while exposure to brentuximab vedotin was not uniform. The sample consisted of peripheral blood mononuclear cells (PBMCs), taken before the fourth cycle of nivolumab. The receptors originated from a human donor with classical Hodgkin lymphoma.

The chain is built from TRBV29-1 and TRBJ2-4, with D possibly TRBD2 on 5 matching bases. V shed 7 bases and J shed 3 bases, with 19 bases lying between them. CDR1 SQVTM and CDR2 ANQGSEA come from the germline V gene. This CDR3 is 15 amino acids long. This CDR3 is CSAGRSSWGKNIQYF. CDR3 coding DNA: TGCAGCGCCGGAAGGTCTAGCTGGGGCAAAAACATTCAGTACTTC.

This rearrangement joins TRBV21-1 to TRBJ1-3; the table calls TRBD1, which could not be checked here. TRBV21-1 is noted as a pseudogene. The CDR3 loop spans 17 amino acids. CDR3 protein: CASSTNRQTDSGNTIYF. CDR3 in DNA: TGTGCCAGCAGCACCAACCGACAGACCGACTCTGGAAACACCATATATTTT.

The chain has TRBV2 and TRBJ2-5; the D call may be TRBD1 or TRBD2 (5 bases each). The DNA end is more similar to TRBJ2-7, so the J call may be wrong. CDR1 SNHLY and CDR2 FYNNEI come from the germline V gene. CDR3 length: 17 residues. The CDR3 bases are TGTGCCAGCAGAGACCCCCGGGGCAGTCAAATCTCTGGCGAGCAGTACTTC. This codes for CASRDPRGSQISGEQYF.

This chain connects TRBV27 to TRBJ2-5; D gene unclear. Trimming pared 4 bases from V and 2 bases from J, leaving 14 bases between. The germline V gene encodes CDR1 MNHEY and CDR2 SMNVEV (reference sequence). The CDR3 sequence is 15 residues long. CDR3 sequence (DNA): TGTGCCAGCAGTTCATCTACAGAGTCTCAAGAGACCCAGTACTTC. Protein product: CASSSSTESQETQYF.

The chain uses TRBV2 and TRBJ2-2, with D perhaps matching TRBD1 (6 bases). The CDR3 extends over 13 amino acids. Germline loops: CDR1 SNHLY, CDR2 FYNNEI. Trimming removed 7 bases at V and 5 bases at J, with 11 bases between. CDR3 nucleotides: TGTGCCAGCAACTGGGACAATACCGGGGAGCTGTTTTTT. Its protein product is CASNWDNTGELFF.

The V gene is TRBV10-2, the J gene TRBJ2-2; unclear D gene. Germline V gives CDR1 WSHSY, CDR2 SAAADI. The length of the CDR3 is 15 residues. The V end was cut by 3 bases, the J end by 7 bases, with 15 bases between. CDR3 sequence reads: CASSESVQNVGELFF. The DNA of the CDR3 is TGCGCCAGCAGTGAATCGGTGCAGAATGTCGGGGAGCTGTTTTTT.

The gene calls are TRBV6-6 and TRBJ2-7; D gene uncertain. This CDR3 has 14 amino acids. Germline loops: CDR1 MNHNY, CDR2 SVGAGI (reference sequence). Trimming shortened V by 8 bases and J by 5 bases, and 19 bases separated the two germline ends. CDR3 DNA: TGTGCCAGCCGCCCCTCGTTGGCGGTGGACGAGCAGTACTTC. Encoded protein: CASRPSLAVDEQYF.

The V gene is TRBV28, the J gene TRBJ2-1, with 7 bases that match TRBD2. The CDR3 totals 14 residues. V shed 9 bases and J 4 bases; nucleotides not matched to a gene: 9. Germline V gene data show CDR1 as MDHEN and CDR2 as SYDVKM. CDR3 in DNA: TGTGCCAGTCGAAAAATCGGGGGGTACAATGAGCAGTTCTTC. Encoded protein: CASRKIGGYNEQFF.

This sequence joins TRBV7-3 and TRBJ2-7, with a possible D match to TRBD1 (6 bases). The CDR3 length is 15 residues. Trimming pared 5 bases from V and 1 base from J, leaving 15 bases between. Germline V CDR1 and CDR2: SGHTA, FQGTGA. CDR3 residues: CASSPGTRVSYEQYF. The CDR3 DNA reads TGTGCCAGCAGCCCCGGGACAAGAGTGTCCTACGAGCAGTACTTC.

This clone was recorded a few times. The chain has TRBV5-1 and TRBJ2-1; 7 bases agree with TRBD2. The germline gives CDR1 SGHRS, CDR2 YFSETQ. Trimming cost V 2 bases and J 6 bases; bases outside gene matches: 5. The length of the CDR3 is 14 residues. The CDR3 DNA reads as TGCGCCAGCAGCTTCAGCGGGACGTCCAATGAGCAGTTCTTC. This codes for CASSFSGTSNEQFF. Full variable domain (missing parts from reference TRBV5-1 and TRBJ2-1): KAGVTQTPRYLIKTRGQQVTLSCSPISGHRSVSWYQQTPGQGLQFLFEYFSETQRNKGNFPGRFSGRQFSNSRSEMNVSTLELGDSALYLCASSFSGTSNEQFFGPGTRLTVL.

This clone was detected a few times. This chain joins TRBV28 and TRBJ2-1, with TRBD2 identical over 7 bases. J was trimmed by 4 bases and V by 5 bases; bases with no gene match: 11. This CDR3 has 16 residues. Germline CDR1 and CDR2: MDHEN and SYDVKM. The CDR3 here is CASSPTRDYLYNEQFF. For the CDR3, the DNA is TGTGCCAGCAGTCCAACCCGGGACTACCTTTACAATGAGCAGTTCTTC.

The CDR3 protein is CSVERDGQGLYGYTF. The DNA of the CDR3 is TGCAGCGTTGAAAGGGATGGACAGGGCCTCTATGGCTACACCTTC. The V call is TRBV29-1, the J call TRBJ1-2; the match to TRBD1 covers 8 bases. The CDR3 is 15 residues long. Germline lookup yields CDR1 SQVTM and CDR2 ANQGSEA. V lost 2 bases, J lost 4 bases, and 9 bases stayed unmatched.

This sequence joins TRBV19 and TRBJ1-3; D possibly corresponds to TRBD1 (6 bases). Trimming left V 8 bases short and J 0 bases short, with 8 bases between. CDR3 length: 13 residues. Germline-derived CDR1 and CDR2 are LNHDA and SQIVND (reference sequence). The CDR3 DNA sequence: TGTGCCAGTGAGACAGGCTCTGGAAACACCATATATTTT. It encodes CASETGSGNTIYF.

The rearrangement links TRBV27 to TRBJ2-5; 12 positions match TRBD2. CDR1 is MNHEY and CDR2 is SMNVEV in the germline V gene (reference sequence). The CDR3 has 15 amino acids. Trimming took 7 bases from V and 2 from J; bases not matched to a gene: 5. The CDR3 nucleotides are TGTGCCAGCACCGCCCTAGCGGGGGGGCAAGAGACCCAGTACTTC. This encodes CASTALAGGQETQYF.

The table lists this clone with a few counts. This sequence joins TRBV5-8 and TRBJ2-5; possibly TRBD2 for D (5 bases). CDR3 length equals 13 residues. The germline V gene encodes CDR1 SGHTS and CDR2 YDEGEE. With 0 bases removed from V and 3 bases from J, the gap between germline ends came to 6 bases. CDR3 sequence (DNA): TGTGCCAGCAGCTTGGACGGGGAAGAGACCCAGTACTTC. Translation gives CASSLDGEETQYF.

In nucleotides, the CDR3 is TGCGCCAGCAGCTTGCCCGGGACAGCCGGGGCCAACGTCCTGACTTTC. It translates to CASSLPGTAGANVLTF. V gene TRBV5-1 combines with J gene TRBJ2-6; 7 nucleotides align to TRBD1. The CDR3 is 16 amino acids. V shed 1 base and J 4 bases; nucleotides not matched to a gene: 5. Germline CDR1 reads SGHRS; CDR2 reads YFSETQ.

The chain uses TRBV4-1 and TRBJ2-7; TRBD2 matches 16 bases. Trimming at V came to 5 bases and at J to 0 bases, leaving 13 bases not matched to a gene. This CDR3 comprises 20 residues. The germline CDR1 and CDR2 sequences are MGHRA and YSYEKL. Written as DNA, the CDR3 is TGCGCCAGCAGCGACCGCCCGGGACTAGCGGGAGGGGGGAGCTCCTACGAGCAGTACTTC. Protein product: CASSDRPGLAGGGSSYEQYF.

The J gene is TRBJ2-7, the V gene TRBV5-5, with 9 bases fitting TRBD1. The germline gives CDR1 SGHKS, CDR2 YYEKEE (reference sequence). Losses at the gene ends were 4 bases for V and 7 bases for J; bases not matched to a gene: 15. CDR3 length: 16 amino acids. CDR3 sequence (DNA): TGTGCCAGCAGCGCCGGCTCGACAGGGGGGGAGAGGGAGCAGTACTTC. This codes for CASSAGSTGGEREQYF.

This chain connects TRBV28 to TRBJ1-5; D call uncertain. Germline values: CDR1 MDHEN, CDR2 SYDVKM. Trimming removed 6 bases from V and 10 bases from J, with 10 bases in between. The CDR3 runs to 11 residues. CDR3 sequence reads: CASSLNRPQHF. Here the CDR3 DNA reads TGTGCCAGCAGCCTCAATCGACCCCAGCATTTT.

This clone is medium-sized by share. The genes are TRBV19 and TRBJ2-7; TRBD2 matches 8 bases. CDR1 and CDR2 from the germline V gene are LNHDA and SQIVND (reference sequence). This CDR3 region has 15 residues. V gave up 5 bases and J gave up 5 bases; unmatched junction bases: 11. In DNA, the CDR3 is TGTGCCAGTAGTGACCCGGTAAGCGGGAGCCACGAGCAGTACTTC. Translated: CASSDPVSGSHEQYF.

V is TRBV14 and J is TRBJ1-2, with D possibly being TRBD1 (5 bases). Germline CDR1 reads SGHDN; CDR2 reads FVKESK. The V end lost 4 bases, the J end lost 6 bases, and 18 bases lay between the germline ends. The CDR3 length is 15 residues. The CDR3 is CASSRTVGGVDGYTF. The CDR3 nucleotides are TGTGCCAGCAGCCGGACCGTCGGGGGGGTAGATGGCTACACCTTC.

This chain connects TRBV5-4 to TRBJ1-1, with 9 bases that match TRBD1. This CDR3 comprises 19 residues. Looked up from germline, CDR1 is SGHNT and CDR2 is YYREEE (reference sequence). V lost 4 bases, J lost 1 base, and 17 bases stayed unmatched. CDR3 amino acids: CASSRESQGAIPPNTEAFF. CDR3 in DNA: TGTGCCAGCAGCCGAGAATCACAGGGGGCGATACCCCCGAACACTGAAGCTTTCTTT.

CDR3 DNA sequence: TGTGCCATCAGTGCCGGACTAGCGGGTCAATACAATGAGCAGTTCTTC. As protein: CAISAGLAGQYNEQFF. The chain recombines TRBV10-3 with TRBJ2-1; 11 nucleotides match TRBD2. J was trimmed by 4 bases and V by 4 bases; bases with no gene match: 6. The CDR3 consists of 16 residues. CDR1 is ENHRY and CDR2 is SYGVKD in the germline V gene.

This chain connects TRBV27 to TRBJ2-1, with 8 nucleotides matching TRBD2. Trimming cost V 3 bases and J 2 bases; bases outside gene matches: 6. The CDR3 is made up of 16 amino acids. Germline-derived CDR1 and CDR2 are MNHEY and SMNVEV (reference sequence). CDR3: CASSLALAGAYNEQFF. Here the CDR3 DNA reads TGTGCCAGCAGTTTGGCGCTAGCGGGTGCCTACAATGAGCAGTTCTTC.

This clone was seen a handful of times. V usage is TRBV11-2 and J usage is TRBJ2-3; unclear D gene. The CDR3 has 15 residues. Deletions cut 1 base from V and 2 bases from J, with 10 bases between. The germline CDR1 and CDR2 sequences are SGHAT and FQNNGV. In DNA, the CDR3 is TGTGCCAGCAGCTTAGGCGCAGCTTTCACAGATACGCAGTATTTT. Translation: CASSLGAAFTDTQYF.

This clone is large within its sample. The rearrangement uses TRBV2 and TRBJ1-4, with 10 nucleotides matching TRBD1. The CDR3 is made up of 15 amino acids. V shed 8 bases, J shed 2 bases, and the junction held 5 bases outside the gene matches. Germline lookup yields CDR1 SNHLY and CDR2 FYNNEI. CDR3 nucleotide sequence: TGTGCCAGCGGGACAGGGGCAGCGACTAATGAAAAACTGTTTTTT. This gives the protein CASGTGAATNEKLFF.

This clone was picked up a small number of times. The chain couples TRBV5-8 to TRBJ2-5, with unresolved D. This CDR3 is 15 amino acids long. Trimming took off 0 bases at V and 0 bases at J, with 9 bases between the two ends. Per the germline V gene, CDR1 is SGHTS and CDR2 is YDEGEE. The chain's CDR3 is CASSLEQLYQETQYF. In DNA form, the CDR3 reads TGTGCCAGCAGCTTGGAGCAGCTATACCAAGAGACCCAGTACTTC.

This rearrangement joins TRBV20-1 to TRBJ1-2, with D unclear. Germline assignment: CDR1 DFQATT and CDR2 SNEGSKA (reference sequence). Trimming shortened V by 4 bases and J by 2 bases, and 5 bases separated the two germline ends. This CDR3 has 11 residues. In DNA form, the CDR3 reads TGCAGTGCTACCATGAACTATGGCTACACCTTC. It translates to CSATMNYGYTF.